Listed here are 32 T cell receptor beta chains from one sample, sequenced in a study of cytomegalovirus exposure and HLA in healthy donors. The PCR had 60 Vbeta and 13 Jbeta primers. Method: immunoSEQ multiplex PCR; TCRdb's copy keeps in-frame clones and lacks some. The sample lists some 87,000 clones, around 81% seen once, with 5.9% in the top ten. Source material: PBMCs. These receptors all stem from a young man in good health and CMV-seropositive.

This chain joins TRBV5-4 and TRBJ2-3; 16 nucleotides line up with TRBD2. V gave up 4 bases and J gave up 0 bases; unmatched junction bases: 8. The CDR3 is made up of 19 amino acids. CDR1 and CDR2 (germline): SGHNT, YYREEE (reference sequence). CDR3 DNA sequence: TGTGCCAGCAGCCGACTGGGACTAGCGGGAGGGCCTAGCACAGATACGCAGTATTTT. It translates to CASSRLGLAGGPSTDTQYF.

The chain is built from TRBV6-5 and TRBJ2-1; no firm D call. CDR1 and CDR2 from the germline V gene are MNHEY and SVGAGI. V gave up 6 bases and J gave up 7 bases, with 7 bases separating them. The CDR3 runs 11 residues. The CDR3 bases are TGTGCCAGCAGCTCCCCTAATGAGCAGTTCTTC. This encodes CASSSPNEQFF.

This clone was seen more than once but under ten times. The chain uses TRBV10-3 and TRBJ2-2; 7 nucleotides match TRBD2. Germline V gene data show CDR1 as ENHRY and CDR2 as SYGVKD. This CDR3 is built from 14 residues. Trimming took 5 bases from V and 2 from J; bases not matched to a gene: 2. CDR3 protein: CAISRDYNTGELFF. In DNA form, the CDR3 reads TGTGCCATCAGTAGGGACTACAACACCGGGGAGCTGTTTTTT.

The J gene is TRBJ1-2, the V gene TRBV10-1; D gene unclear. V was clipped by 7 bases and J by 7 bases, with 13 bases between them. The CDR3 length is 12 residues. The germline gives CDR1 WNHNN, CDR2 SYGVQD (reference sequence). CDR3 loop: CASTPGKGGYTF. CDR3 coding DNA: TGCGCCAGCACTCCGGGGAAAGGTGGCTACACCTTC.

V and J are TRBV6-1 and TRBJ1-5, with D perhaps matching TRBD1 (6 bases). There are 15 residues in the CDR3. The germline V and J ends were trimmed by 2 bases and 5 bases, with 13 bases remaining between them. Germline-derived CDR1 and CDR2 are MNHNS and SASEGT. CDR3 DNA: TGTGCCAGCAGTGAAACAACAGGGAATTATCAGCCCCAGCATTTT. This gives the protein CASSETTGNYQPQHF.

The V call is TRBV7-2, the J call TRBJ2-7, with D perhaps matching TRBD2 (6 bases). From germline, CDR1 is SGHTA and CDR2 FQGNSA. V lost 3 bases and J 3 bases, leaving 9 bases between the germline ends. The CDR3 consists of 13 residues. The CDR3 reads CASSFRGSYEQYF. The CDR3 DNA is TGTGCCAGCAGCTTCCGGGGGAGCTACGAGCAGTACTTC.

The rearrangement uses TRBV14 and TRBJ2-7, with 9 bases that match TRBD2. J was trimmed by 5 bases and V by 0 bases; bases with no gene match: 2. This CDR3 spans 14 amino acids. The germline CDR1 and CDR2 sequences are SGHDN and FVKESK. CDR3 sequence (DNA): TGTGCCAGCAGCCAAGAAGCGGGAGGACACGAGCAGTACTTC. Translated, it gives CASSQEAGGHEQYF.

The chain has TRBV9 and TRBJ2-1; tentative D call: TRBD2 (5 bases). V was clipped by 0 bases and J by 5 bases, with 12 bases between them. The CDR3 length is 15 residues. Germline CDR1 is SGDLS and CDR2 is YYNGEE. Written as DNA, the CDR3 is TGTGCCAGCAGCGTAGACCCCAGCGGAAACAATGAGCAGTTCTTC. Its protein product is CASSVDPSGNNEQFF. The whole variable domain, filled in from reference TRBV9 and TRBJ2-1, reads DSGVTQTPKHLITATGQRVTLRCSPRSGDLSVYWYQQSLDQGLQFLIQYYNGEERAKGNILERFSAQQFPDLHSELNLSSLELGDSALYFCASSVDPSGNNEQFFGPGTRLTVL.

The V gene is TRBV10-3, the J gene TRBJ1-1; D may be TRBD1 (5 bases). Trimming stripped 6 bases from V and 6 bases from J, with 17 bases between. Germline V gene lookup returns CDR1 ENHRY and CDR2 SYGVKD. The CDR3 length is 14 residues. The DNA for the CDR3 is TGTGCCATCAGGAGCCCCGGAGGGGCGGCTGAAGCTTTCTTT. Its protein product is CAIRSPGGAAEAFF.

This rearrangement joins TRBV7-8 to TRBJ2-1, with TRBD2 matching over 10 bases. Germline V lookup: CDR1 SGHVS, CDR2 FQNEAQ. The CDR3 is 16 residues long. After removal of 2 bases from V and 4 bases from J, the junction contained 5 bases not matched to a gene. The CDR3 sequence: CASSLHPAGGYNEQFF. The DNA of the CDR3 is TGTGCCAGCAGCTTACATCCAGCGGGGGGGTACAATGAGCAGTTCTTC.

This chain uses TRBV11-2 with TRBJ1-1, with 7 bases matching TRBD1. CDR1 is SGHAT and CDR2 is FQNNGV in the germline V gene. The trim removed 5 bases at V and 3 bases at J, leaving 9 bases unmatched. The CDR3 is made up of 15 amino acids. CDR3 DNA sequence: TGTGCCAGCAGCGCGTACAGGGGACGGTACACTGAAGCTTTCTTT. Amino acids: CASSAYRGRYTEAFF.

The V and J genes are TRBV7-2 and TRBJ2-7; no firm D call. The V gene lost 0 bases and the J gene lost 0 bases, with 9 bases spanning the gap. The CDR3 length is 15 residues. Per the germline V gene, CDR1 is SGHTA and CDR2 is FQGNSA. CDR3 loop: CASSLARVSSYEQYF. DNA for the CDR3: TGTGCCAGCAGCTTAGCGCGAGTGAGCTCCTACGAGCAGTACTTC.

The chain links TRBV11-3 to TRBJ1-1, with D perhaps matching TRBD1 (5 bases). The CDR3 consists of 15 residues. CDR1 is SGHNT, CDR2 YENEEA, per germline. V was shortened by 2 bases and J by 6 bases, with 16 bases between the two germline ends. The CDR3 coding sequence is TGTGCCAGCAGCTTAAGGGCAGGGTCCAACTCTGAAGCTTTCTTT. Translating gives CASSLRAGSNSEAFF.

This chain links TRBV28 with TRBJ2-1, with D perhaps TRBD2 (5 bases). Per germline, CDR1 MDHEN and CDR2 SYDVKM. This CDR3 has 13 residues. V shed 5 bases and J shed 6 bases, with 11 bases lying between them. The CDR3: CASSVTNFNEQFF. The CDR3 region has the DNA TGTGCCAGCAGTGTGACTAACTTCAATGAGCAGTTCTTC.

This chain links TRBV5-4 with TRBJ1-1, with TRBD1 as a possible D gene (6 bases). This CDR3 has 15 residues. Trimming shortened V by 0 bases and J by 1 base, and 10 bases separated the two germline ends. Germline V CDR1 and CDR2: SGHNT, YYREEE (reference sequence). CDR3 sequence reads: CASSLDPTGNTEAFF. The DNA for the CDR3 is TGTGCCAGCAGCTTGGACCCGACAGGGAACACTGAAGCTTTCTTT.

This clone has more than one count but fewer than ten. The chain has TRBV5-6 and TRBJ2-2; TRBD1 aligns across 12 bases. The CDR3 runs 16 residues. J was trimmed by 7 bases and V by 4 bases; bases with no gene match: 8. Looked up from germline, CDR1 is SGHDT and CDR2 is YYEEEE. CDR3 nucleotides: TGTGCCAGCAGCCTCGGGGACAGGGGGCGCGTCGGGGAGCTGTTTTTT. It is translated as CASSLGDRGRVGELFF.

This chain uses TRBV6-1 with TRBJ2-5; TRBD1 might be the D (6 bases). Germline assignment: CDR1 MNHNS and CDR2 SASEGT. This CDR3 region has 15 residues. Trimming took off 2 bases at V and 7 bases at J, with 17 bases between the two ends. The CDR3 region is CASSELGRGEGTQYF. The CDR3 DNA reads TGTGCCAGCAGTGAATTGGGCAGGGGCGAGGGGACCCAGTACTTC.

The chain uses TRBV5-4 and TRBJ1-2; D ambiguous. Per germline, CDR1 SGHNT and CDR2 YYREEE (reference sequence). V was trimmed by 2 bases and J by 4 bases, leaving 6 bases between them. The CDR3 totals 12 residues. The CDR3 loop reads CASSLSGYGYTF. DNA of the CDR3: TGTGCCAGCAGCTTATCGGGCTATGGCTACACCTTC.

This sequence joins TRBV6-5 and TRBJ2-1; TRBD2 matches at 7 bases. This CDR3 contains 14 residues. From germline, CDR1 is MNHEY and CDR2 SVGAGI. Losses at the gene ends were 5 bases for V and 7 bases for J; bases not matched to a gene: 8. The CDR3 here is CASSVPGLPNEQFF. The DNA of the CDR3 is TGTGCCAGCAGTGTTCCGGGACTACCGAATGAGCAGTTCTTC.

The DNA of the CDR3 is TGCGCCAGCAGCTGGCGGCAGGGGGCTTTGGATGGCTACACCTTC. Translated: CASSWRQGALDGYTF. The chain has TRBV10-2 and TRBJ1-2; 8 bases match TRBD1. The CDR3 sequence is 15 residues long. Unmatched junction bases numbered 12, after V lost 6 bases and J lost 6 bases. Germline CDR1 is WSHSY and CDR2 is SAAADI.

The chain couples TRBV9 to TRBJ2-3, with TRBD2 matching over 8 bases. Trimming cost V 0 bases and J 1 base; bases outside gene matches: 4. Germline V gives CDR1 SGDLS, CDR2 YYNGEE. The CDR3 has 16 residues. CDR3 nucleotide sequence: TGTGCCAGCAGCGTAGAAATCGGGGGGGGCACAGATACGCAGTATTTT. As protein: CASSVEIGGGTDTQYF.

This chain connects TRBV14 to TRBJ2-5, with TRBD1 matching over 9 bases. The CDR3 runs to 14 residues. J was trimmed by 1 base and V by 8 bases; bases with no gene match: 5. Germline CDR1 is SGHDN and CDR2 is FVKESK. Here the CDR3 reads CASAGTGIQETQYF. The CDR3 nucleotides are TGTGCCAGCGCCGGGACAGGGATCCAAGAGACCCAGTACTTC.

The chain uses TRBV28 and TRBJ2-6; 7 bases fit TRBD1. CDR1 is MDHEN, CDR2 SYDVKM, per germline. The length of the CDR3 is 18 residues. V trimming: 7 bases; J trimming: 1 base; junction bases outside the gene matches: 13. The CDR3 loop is CASTPRQGLGSGANVLTF. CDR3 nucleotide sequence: TGTGCCAGCACCCCCCGACAGGGTTTGGGGTCTGGGGCCAACGTCCTGACTTTC.

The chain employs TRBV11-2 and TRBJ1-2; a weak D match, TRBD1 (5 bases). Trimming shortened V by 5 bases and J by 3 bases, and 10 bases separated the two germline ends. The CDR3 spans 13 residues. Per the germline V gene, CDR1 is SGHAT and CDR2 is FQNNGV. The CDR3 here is CASSPQGYYGYTF. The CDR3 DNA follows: TGTGCCAGCAGCCCTCAGGGTTACTATGGCTACACCTTC.

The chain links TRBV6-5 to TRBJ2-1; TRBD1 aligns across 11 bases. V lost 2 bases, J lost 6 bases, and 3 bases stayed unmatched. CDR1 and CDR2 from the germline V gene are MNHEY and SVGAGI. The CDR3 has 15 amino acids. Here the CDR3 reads CASSYGTGGFNEQFF. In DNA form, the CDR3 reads TGTGCCAGCAGTTACGGGACAGGGGGGTTCAATGAGCAGTTCTTC.

As DNA, the CDR3 is TGTGCCAGCAGGGACTCGAAGGGGCAGTACTTC. Amino acid sequence: CASRDSKGQYF. The rearrangement joins TRBV2 to TRBJ2-7; TRBD2 might be the D (5 bases). The CDR3 length is 11 residues. CDR1 and CDR2 from the germline V gene are SNHLY and FYNNEI. V lost 6 bases, J lost 9 bases, and 12 bases lay in between. Complete variable domain (other parts from reference TRBV2 and TRBJ2-7): EPEVTQTPSHQVTQMGQEVILRCVPISNHLYFYWYRQILGQKVEFLVSFYNNEISEKSEIFDDQFSVERPDGSNFTLKIRSTKLEDSAMYFCASRDSKGQYFGPGTRLTVT.

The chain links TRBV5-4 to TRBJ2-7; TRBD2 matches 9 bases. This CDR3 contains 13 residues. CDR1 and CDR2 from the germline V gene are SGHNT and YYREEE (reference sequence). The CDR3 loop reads CASSLGISGREEV. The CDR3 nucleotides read TGTGCCAGCAGCTTGGGAATTAGCGGGAGAGAAGAGGTC.

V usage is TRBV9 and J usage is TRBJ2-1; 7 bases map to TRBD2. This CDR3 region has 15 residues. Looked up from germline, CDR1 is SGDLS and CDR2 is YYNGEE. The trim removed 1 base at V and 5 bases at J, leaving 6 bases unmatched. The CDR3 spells CASSVHSGQNNEQFF. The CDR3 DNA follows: TGTGCCAGCAGCGTACATAGCGGGCAGAACAATGAGCAGTTCTTC.

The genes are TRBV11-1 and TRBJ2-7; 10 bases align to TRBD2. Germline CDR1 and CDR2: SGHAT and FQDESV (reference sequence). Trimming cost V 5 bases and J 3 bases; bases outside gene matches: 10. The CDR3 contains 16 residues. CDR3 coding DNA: TGTGCCAGCAGCCGGGGACCGGGACTAGCGATCTACGAGCAGTACTTC. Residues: CASSRGPGLAIYEQYF.

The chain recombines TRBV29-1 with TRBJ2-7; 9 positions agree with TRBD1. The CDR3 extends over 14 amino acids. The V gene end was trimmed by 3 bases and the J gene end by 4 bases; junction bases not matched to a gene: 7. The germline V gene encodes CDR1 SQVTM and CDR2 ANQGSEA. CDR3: CSVEGTGRGYEQYF. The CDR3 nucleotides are TGCAGCGTTGAGGGGACAGGGAGAGGTTACGAGCAGTACTTC.

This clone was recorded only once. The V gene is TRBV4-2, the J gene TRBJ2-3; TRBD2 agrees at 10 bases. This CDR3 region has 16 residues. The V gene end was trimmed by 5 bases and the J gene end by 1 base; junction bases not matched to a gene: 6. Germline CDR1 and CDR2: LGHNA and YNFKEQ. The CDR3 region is CASSFLAGEGTDTQYF. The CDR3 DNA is TGTGCCAGCAGCTTTCTAGCGGGAGAGGGCACAGATACGCAGTATTTT.

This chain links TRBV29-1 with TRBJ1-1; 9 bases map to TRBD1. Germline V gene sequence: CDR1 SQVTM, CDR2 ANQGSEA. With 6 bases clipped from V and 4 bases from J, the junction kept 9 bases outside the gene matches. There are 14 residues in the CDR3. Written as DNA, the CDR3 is TGCAGCGTGGGTGTGGGACAGGGCATCACTGAAGCTTTCTTT. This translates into CSVGVGQGITEAFF.